One T cell receptor beta chain is described in this entry. The target antigen is unknown. The data stem from a study of response to subunit inactivated influenza vaccine. Study outcomes and limitations: It was the authors' suggestion that each seasonal influenza vaccination recruits few new T cells.

The CDR3 spans 14 residues. V lost 0 bases to trimming and J lost 2 bases, with 5 bases between them. Germline values: CDR1 LGHNA, CDR2 YNFKEQ. Using its own MiXCR run on the RT-PCR reads, TCRdb lists one record per CDR3 protein. The sample shows more than 700,000 distinct CDR3 sequences, around 20% of them seen only once. This clonotype originated in a man aged 45-65 years who received an inactivated influenza vaccine. V gene TRBV4-2 combines with J gene TRBJ1-3; no firm D call. The source was PBMCs from blood, collected 5 days after vaccination. This chain's CDR3 is CASSQDKAGNTIYF. CDR3 nucleotide sequence: TGTGCCAGCAGCCAAGATAAGGCTGGAAACACCATATATTTT.